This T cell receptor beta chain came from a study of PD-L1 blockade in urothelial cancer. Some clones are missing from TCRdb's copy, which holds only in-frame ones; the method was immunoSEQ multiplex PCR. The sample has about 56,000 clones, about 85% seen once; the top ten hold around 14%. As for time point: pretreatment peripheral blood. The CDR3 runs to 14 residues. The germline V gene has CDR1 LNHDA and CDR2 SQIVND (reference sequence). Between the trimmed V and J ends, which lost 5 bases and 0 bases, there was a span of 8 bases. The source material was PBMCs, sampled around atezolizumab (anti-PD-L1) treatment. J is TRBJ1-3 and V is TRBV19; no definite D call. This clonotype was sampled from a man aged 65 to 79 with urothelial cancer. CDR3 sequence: CASSPGISGNTIYF. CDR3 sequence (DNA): TGTGCCAGTAGTCCGGGGATCTCTGGAAACACCATATATTTT.